This T cell receptor beta chain was recorded in a study of Graves' ophthalmopathy and Graves' hyperthyroidism. Findings and caveats of the study: Ophthalmopathy versus stable hyperthyroidism: 13-signature model gave 85% to 90% sensitivity, approximately 80% specificity.

Beta-chain TCR CDR3 regions were amplified from RNA transcripts. HTBI primers were used in a first-round RT-PCR, which preceded a second-round multiplex PCR. From the multiplex PCR reads, TCRdb called clonotypes with MiXCR, one entry per CDR3 protein. The data show more than 1,000,000 distinct CDR3 sequences, approximately 35% seen once. Trimming removed 1 base at V and 7 bases at J, with 10 bases between. This CDR3 spans 13 amino acids. Germline CDR1 and CDR2: SNHLY and FYNNEI. Notes on this clonotype: Its target is unknown. A much larger clone lies one base from this, so it may be a read error. The CDR3 carries no conserved terminal phenylalanine or tryptophan, so it likely arises from a read error.

Clinical symptoms, serum thyroxine, TRAb, thyroid ultrasound and orbital computed tomography were relied on for diagnosis. This chain links TRBV2 with TRBJ2-5; D may match TRBD1 or TRBD2 (5 bases each). The TCR comes from an adult man with Graves' hyperthyroidism. The sample taken for sequencing was peripheral blood or thyroid tissue (not recorded which). The CDR3 bases are TGTGCCAGCAGTGAAGGGCAGGGAGTGACCCAGTACTGC. Its protein is CASSEGQGVTQYC.